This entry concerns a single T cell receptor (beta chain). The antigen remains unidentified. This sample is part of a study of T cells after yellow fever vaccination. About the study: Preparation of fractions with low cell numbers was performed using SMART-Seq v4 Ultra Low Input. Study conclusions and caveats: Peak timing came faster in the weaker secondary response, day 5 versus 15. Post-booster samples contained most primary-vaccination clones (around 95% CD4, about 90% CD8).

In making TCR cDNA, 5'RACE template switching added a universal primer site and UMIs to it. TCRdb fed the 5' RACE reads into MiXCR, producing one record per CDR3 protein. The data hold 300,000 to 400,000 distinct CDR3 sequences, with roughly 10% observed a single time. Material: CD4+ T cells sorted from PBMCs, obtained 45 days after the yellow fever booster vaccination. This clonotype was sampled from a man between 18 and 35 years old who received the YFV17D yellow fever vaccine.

The DNA for the CDR3 is TGTGCCAGCAGCAAAGCGCTTCGCGGAAGCTCCTACAATGAGCAGTTCTTC. Encoded protein: CASSKALRGSSYNEQFF. The V and J genes are TRBV21-1 and TRBJ2-1. TRBV21-1 corresponds to a pseudogene. The CDR3 covers 17 residues.